Each of the 19 T cell receptor beta chains below was sequenced from the same sample in a study of glioma-infiltrating T cells after dendritic cell vaccination. The time point was: after dendritic cell vaccination, including at tumor progression/relapse. Sequencing was performed with immunoSEQ multiplex PCR; in TCRdb, only in-frame clones are kept and a portion is missing. The sample has around 60,000 clones, about nine tenths seen once. The sample consisted of blood, taken after dendritic cell vaccination. The source is a human donor with glioblastoma.

This clone was found a few times. This rearrangement joins TRBV6-6 to TRBJ1-4, with D unresolved. Germline assignment: CDR1 MNHNY and CDR2 SVGAGI (reference sequence). The CDR3 extends over 15 amino acids. The ends were cut back, 0 bases at V and 7 bases at J, with 12 bases in the middle. The CDR3 coding sequence is TGTGCCAGCAGTTACTCACGCGGGGTTGGTGAAAAACTGTTTTTT. Protein: CASSYSRGVGEKLFF.

This chain connects TRBV6-4 to TRBJ1-3; D gene unclear. The V end lost 6 bases, the J end lost 4 bases, and 4 bases lay between the germline ends. CDR3 length equals 11 residues. Germline assignment: CDR1 MRHNA and CDR2 SNTAGT. The CDR3 nucleotides read TGTGCCAGCAGATCAGGAAACACCATATATTTT. Protein: CASRSGNTIYF.

J is TRBJ2-5 and V is TRBV30; the D gene is possibly TRBD1 (5 bases). The germline V gene has CDR1 GTSNPN and CDR2 SVGIG (reference sequence). There are 12 residues in the CDR3. Trimming stripped 2 bases from V and 4 bases from J, with 8 bases between. CDR3 in amino acids: CAWSRGGETQYF. Written as DNA, the CDR3 is TGTGCCTGGAGTAGGGGCGGAGAGACCCAGTACTTC.

This chain joins TRBV2 and TRBJ2-2; 7 positions match TRBD2. This CDR3 is built from 15 residues. Germline V gene data show CDR1 as SNHLY and CDR2 as FYNNEI. The J segment lost 3 bases and the V segment lost 1 base, leaving 2 bases of the junction unmatched. CDR3 in amino acids: CASSEELADTGELFF. DNA of the CDR3: TGTGCCAGCAGTGAAGAGCTAGCGGACACCGGGGAGCTGTTTTTT.

For the CDR3, the DNA is TGTGCCAGCAGTGAAAAGCCTAGCGGAAACAATGAGCAGTTCTTC. The encoded protein is CASSEKPSGNNEQFF. This chain links TRBV6-4 with TRBJ2-1; 7 bases map to TRBD2. Germline values: CDR1 MRHNA, CDR2 SNTAGT. The CDR3 sequence is 15 residues long. Germline trimming cut 3 bases from V and 5 bases from J; bases unmatched to any gene: 7.

This chain connects TRBV5-6 to TRBJ1-2, with D possibly TRBD1 on 6 matching bases. The V and J ends lost 0 bases and 0 bases respectively, with 9 bases between them. There are 15 residues in the CDR3. Per germline, CDR1 SGHDT and CDR2 YYEEEE. CDR3 region: CASSLGGQANYGYTF. The DNA for the CDR3 is TGTGCCAGCAGCTTGGGGGGACAAGCTAACTATGGCTACACCTTC.

The CDR3 bases are TGCAGCGTTGTCGACAGGCTACGGGGTGGCTACACCTTC. Its translation is CSVVDRLRGGYTF. J is TRBJ1-2 and V is TRBV29-1; TRBD1 might be the D (6 bases). The CDR3 covers 13 residues. CDR1 is SQVTM, CDR2 ANQGSEA, per germline. The V end lost 4 bases, the J end lost 7 bases, and 16 bases lay between the germline ends.

The rearrangement uses TRBV18 and TRBJ1-3; D is unclear. Trimming cost V 8 bases and J 2 bases, with 16 bases left between them. The CDR3 contains 15 residues. Germline lookup yields CDR1 KGHSH and CDR2 LQKENI. This CDR3 is CASLPGGWPGNTIYF. DNA of the CDR3: TGTGCCAGCCTCCCCGGAGGGTGGCCTGGAAACACCATATATTTT.

This chain uses TRBV4-3 with TRBJ2-4; 9 bases align to TRBD2. V lost 0 bases, J lost 7 bases, and 10 bases stayed unmatched. Germline CDR1 is LGHNA and CDR2 is YSLEER. This CDR3 is 17 amino acids long. The CDR3 region is CASSQDRAGGLFNIQYF. The CDR3, as DNA: TGCGCCAGCAGCCAAGATCGGGCGGGAGGGTTGTTTAACATTCAGTACTTC.

This chain uses TRBV6-1 with TRBJ2-7; 12 bases are a match to TRBD2. CDR1 is MNHNS, CDR2 SASEGT, per germline. This CDR3 has 14 amino acids. V gave up 3 bases and J gave up 3 bases; unmatched junction bases: 0. CDR3 loop: CASSETSGSYEQYF. The CDR3 nucleotides read TGTGCCAGCAGTGAGACTAGCGGGAGCTACGAGCAGTACTTC.

This chain connects TRBV19 to TRBJ1-2, with TRBD1 matching over 8 bases. Germline V gives CDR1 LNHDA, CDR2 SQIVND (reference sequence). The CDR3 loop spans 15 amino acids. V lost 7 bases, J lost 3 bases, and 10 bases stayed unmatched. The DNA of the CDR3 is TGTGCCAGTACCCCAAGGACAGGGAAGGACTATGGCTACACCTTC. Translating it yields CASTPRTGKDYGYTF. Looking up the rest from reference TRBV19 and TRBJ1-2 gives the full variable domain: DGGITQSPKYLFRKEGQNVTLSCEQNLNHDAMYWYRQDPGQGLRLIYYSQIVNDFQKGDIAEGYSVSREKKESFPLTVTSAQKNPTAFYLCASTPRTGKDYGYTFGSGTRLTVV.

The table lists this clone with a few counts. This chain connects TRBV6-6 to TRBJ2-5, with D possibly TRBD2 on 5 matching bases. Trimming removed 5 bases at V and 1 base at J, with 5 bases between. The V gene's germline CDR1 is MNHNY and CDR2 SVGAGI (reference sequence). This CDR3 is 12 amino acids long. CDR3 in amino acids: CASSGSQETQYF. The DNA of the CDR3 is TGTGCCAGCAGTGGGAGCCAAGAGACCCAGTACTTC.

This clone was counted between two and nine times. The V gene is TRBV5-8, the J gene TRBJ2-5; the match to TRBD1 covers 7 bases. Germline values: CDR1 SGHTS, CDR2 YDEGEE. Germline trimming cut 4 bases from V and 9 bases from J; bases unmatched to any gene: 12. The CDR3 has 14 residues. The CDR3 DNA reads as TGTGCCAGCAGCCGACAGGGTCCGGAGAGGTCCCAGTACTTC. This gives the protein CASSRQGPERSQYF.

This clone was seen more than once but under ten times. This sequence joins TRBV6-1 and TRBJ2-3; TRBD1 aligns across 8 bases. The V gene end was trimmed by 6 bases and the J gene end by 8 bases; junction bases not matched to a gene: 10. Looked up from germline, CDR1 is MNHNS and CDR2 is SASEGT. The CDR3 is 14 amino acids. The CDR3 loop reads CASSRTGSRATQYF. CDR3 in DNA: TGTGCCAGCAGCCGGACAGGGAGCCGAGCTACGCAGTATTTT.

V usage is TRBV19 and J usage is TRBJ1-1; 10 bases line up with TRBD1. Unmatched junction bases numbered 9, after V lost 4 bases and J lost 4 bases. Germline CDR1 LNHDA, CDR2 SQIVND (reference sequence). This CDR3 region has 16 residues. The CDR3 nucleotides read TGTGCCAGTAGTACCGGGACAGGGGCCCTCCGCACTGAAGCTTTCTTT. It codes for CASSTGTGALRTEAFF.

The chain is built from TRBV19 and TRBJ2-5; 7 positions agree with TRBD1. After removal of 1 base from V and 5 bases from J, the junction contained 7 bases not matched to a gene. CDR1 and CDR2 (germline): LNHDA, SQIVND (reference sequence). CDR3 size: 15 residues. The CDR3 loop is CASSIGAGGMETQYF. The DNA of the CDR3 is TGTGCCAGTAGTATAGGGGCAGGGGGTATGGAGACCCAGTACTTC.

CDR3 nucleotides: TGTGCCAGCAGTGAACAAGTACAGGGGAACACTGAAGCTTTCTTT. Translation: CASSEQVQGNTEAFF. The chain links TRBV25-1 to TRBJ1-1, with D perhaps matching TRBD1 (6 bases). The CDR3 has 15 amino acids. The germline CDR1 and CDR2 sequences are MGHDK and SYGVNS. The V gene lost 2 bases and the J gene lost 1 base, with 11 bases spanning the gap.

This sequence joins TRBV7-8 and TRBJ2-7; D may be TRBD2 (5 bases). Germline loops: CDR1 SGHVS, CDR2 FQNEAQ. The V end was cut by 0 bases, the J end by 3 bases, with 9 bases between. The length of the CDR3 is 14 residues. CDR3 protein: CASSLALRDYEQYF. CDR3 bases: TGTGCCAGCAGCTTAGCGCTGAGGGACTACGAGCAGTACTTC. Based on the CDR3 plus reference TRBV7-8 and TRBJ2-7, the full variable domain is GAGVSQSPRYKVAKRGQDVALRCDPISGHVSLFWYQQALGQGPEFLTYFQNEAQLDKSGLPSDRFFAERPEGSVSTLKIQRTQQEDSAVYLCASSLALRDYEQYFGPGTRLTVT.

The genes are TRBV11-2 and TRBJ1-2; a weak D match, TRBD1 (5 bases). The CDR3 is 15 residues long. Germline CDR1 reads SGHAT; CDR2 reads FQNNGV. Trimming took off 1 base at V and 2 bases at J, with 11 bases between the two ends. The CDR3 reads CASSLATGLNYGYTF. CDR3 nucleotide sequence: TGTGCCAGCAGCTTAGCCACGGGACTGAACTATGGCTACACCTTC.